This paragraph covers one T cell receptor (beta chain) sequence. The record originates from a study of blood T cell repertoires in COVID-19. For the study at large: Donors in the United States, Italy and Spain gave samples during acute or convalescent COVID-19. PBMCs, B-cell-depleted T cells, or T cells were the source of the cDNA or gDNA that made up the material.

Germline CDR1 and CDR2: KGHDR and SFDVKD. The ends were cut back, 4 bases at V and 4 bases at J, with 6 bases in the middle. This CDR3 is built from 12 residues. Authors' analysis steps: Amplification of reference gene primers was used by the study to estimate nucleated cell counts. Using immunoSEQ multiplex PCR, the repertoire was profiled, and TCRdb retains in-frame clones only, with some absent. V, J and clone size derive from that table, while D and trimming were established from the DNA sequence. Here the sample spans approximately 180,000 clones, 80% to 95% being singletons. Sequenced material: peripheral blood. The receptor was derived from a middle-aged man with acute or convalescent COVID-19. The genes are TRBV24-1 and TRBJ1-2; D remains unclear. CDR3 loop: CATSDQIYGYTF. The CDR3 DNA reads as TGTGCCACCAGTGACCAAATCTATGGCTACACCTTC.